These 5 T cell receptor beta chains were sequenced from one sample in a study of T cells in Graves' hyperthyroidism and ophthalmopathy. TCR beta CDR3 regions were amplified from RNA transcripts. The HTBI primer set served for first-round RT-PCR of the TCR CDR3. TCRdb reanalysed the multiplex PCR reads using MiXCR and keeps one entry per CDR3 protein. The table lists about 200,000 distinct CDR3 sequences, about a sixth of them singletons. Sequenced sample: blood. These receptors were obtained from a woman aged 50 to 60 with Graves' hyperthyroidism.

A few counts support this clonotype. The V call is TRBV20-1, the J call TRBJ1-1; D unresolved. Trimming removed 1 base from V and 5 bases from J, with 17 bases in between. Germline values: CDR1 DFQATT, CDR2 SNEGSKA (reference sequence). This CDR3 is 15 amino acids long. The CDR3 DNA reads TGCAGTGCTAGAGTACCGACACTCGATCGAACTGAAGCTTTCTTT. Translation: CSARVPTLDRTEAFF.

The sample holds many counts of this clonotype. The genes are TRBV20-1 and TRBJ1-1, with 7 bases aligning to TRBD1. The CDR3 runs 14 residues. With 3 bases clipped from V and 8 bases from J, the junction kept 12 bases outside the gene matches. CDR1 is DFQATT and CDR2 is SNEGSKA in the germline V gene (reference sequence). CDR3 amino acids: CSASPRTGRSEAFF. For the CDR3, the DNA is TGCAGTGCTAGCCCTCGGACAGGTAGATCCGAAGCTTTCTTT.

In this sample, this clonotype turned up many times. The CDR3 region is CATSDLGVSETQYF. CDR3 DNA sequence: TGTGCCACCAGTGATTTGGGGGTCTCGGAGACCCAGTACTTC. The chain carries TRBV24-1 and TRBJ2-5; no clear D. Germline-derived CDR1 and CDR2 are KGHDR and SFDVKD. Trimming took 0 bases from V and 5 from J, leaving 9 bases between them. The length of the CDR3 is 14 residues.

There are many counts of this clonotype. The chain's CDR3 is CASSFRRANTGELFF. Here the CDR3 DNA reads TGTGCCAGCAGTTTTCGGAGGGCCAACACCGGGGAGCTGTTTTTT. The chain is built from TRBV12-3 or TRBV12-4 and TRBJ2-2; tentatively, D is TRBD2 (6 bases). The CDR3 is made up of 15 amino acids. With 3 bases removed from V and 2 bases from J, the gap between germline ends came to 10 bases.

This clonotype was found a few times. The V gene is TRBV10-1, the J gene TRBJ2-7, with TRBD2 identical over 7 bases. This CDR3 spans 14 amino acids. The germline CDR1 and CDR2 sequences are WNHNN and SYGVQD (reference sequence). Trimming took 8 bases from V and 5 from J; bases not matched to a gene: 12. The CDR3 is CASAGEGLPHEQYF. The CDR3 DNA is TGCGCCAGCGCCGGGGAGGGCCTTCCCCACGAGCAGTACTTC.